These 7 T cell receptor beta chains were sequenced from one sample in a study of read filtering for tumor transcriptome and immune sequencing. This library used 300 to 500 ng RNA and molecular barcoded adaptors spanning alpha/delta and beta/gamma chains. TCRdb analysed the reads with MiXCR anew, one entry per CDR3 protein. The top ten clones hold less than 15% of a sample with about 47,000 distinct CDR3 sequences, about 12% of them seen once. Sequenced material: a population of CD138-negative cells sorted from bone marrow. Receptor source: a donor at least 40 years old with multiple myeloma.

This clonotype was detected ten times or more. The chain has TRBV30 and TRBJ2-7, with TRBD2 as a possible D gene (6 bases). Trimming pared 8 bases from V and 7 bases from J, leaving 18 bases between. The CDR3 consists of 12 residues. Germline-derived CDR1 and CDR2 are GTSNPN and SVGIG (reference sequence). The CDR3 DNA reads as TGTGCCGGCGGGACCCCCTTGGGGGAGCAGTACTTC. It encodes CAGGTPLGEQYF.

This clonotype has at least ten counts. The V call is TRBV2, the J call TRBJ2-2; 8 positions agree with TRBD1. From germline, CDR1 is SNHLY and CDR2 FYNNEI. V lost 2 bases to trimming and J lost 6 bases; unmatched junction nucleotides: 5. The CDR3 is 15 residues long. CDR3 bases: TGTGCCAGCAGTGAACGACAGGGGTTATCCGGGGAGCTGTTTTTT. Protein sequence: CASSERQGLSGELFF.

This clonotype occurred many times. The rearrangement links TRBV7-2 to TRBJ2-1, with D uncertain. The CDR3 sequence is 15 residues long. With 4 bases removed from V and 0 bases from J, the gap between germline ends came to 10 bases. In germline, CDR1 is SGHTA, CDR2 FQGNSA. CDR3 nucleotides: TGTGCCAGCAGCTCCCTGGGTTACTCCTACAATGAGCAGTTCTTC. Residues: CASSSLGYSYNEQFF.

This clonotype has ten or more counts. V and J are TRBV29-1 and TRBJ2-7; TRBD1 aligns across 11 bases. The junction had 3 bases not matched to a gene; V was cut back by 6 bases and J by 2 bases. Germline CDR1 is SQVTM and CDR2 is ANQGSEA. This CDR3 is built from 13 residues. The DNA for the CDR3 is TGCAGCGTCGAGGGACAGGGGGCCTACGAGCAGTACTTC. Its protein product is CSVEGQGAYEQYF.

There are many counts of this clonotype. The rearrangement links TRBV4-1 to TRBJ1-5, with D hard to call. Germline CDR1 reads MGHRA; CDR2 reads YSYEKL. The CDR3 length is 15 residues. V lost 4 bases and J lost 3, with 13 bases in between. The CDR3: CASSPLRGPNQPQHF. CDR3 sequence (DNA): TGCGCCAGCAGCCCATTACGGGGTCCCAATCAGCCCCAGCATTTT.

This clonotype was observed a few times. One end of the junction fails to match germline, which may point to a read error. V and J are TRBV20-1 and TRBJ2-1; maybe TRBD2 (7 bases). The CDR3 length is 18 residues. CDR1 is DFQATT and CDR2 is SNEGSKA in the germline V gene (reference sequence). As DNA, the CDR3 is TGCAGAGCTAGAAGGCAAGGGGGAAGGGGACTAAGCTACAATGAGCAGTTCTTC. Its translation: CRARRQGGRGLSYNEQFF.

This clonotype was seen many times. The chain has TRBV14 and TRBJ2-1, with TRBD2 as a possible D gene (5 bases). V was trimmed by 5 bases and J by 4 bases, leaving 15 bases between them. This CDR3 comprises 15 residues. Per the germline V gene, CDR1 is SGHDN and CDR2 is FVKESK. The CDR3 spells CASSDPGSIYNEQFF. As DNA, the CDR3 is TGTGCCAGCAGCGACCCGGGGTCTATTTACAATGAGCAGTTCTTC.